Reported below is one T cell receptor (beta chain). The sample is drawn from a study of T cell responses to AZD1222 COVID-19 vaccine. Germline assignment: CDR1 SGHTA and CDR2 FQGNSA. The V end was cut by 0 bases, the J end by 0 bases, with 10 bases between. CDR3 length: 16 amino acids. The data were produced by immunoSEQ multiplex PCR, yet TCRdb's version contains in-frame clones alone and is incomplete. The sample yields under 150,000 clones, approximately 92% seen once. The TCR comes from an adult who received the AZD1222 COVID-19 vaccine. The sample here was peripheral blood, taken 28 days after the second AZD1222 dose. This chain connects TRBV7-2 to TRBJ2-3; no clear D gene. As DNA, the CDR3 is TGTGCCAGCAGCTTAGCCGATTACGCTAGCACAGATACGCAGTATTTT. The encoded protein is CASSLADYASTDTQYF.